The T cell receptor beta chain under discussion was sequenced for a study of shared clonotypes between healthy human individuals. Study results and caveats: Researchers found naive subsets generally carried larger estimated richness than memory subsets.

The germline V gene has CDR1 SNHLY and CDR2 FYNNEI. Trimming stripped 9 bases from V and 4 bases from J, with 13 bases between. The CDR3 is 13 amino acids. Sequencing used immunoSEQ multiplex PCR; TCRdb keeps in-frame clones, though not all of them. This repertoire shows over 2 million clones, roughly 92% found once; its top ten account for around 0.35%. Within Nashville, Tennessee resided all donors, each a Caucasian adult. Concerning this clone itself: Its antigen is unidentified.

The V gene is TRBV2, the J gene TRBJ2-1, with D unresolved. The sample comprised naive CD4+ T cells from PBMCs. Specified subset: CD45RA+ positively selected. The TCR originated in a man aged 18 to 35 in good health. Some clones in this sample may be carry-over from other donors' samples. For the CDR3, the DNA is TGTGCCAGTCGGGTCCTAGATTACAATGAGCAGTTCTTC. This translates into CASRVLDYNEQFF.